This T cell receptor beta chain was recorded in a study of cytomegalovirus exposure and HLA in healthy donors. CDR3 size: 14 residues. Germline CDR1 is SEHNR and CDR2 is FQNEAQ (reference sequence). V trimming: 2 bases; J trimming: 7 bases; junction bases outside the gene matches: 5. PCR primers comprised 60 Vbeta and 13 Jbeta primers. As processed by the authors: A follow-up analysis tallied around 76 million unique TCR beta chains, approximately 10 million shared. The assay was immunoSEQ multiplex PCR, and TCRdb's table has in-frame clones only and misses some. V and J calls and clone size are given by that table; D and trimming were obtained from the DNA. Counted here are more than 85,000 clones, 12% occurring once; the ten biggest clones make up roughly 15%.

This sequence joins TRBV7-9 and TRBJ2-7; 10 bases map to TRBD1. The sequence derives from a man aged 35 to 55 in good health and CMV-seropositive. The sequencing sample was made of PBMCs. CDR3: CASSLTGTGVEQYF. The CDR3 region has the DNA TGTGCCAGCAGCTTAACGGGGACAGGGGTTGAGCAGTACTTC.